This T cell receptor (beta chain) was captured in a study of T cell responses to AZD1222 COVID-19 vaccine. Produced via immunoSEQ multiplex PCR; TCRdb's table is partial and in-frame only. The table records about 170,000 clones, more than 80% of them present only once. General study results and limits: Distributed over spike, vaccine-associated CD4 TCRs predominated at 160-218 and 743-854. Following two doses of AZD1222, Spike-specific TCR breadth and depth rose.

About this clone: Its matching antigen is unknown.

CDR1 SEHNR and CDR2 FQNEAQ come from the germline V gene (reference sequence). V shed 1 base and J shed 0 bases, with 17 bases lying between them. The CDR3 spans 18 residues. The chain is built from TRBV7-9 and TRBJ2-3; D not certain. The sequence was obtained from an adult in good health. The sequencing used peripheral blood, collected on day 0 of AZD1222 vaccination. CDR3 in DNA: TGTGCCAGCAGCTTAGAGCTTTTATATCAGTTGAGCACAGATACGCAGTATTTT. The encoded protein is CASSLELLYQLSTDTQYF.